Shown below are 5 T cell receptor beta chains from a single sample sequenced in a study of blood T cell repertoires in COVID-19. TCRdb keeps only in-frame clones here, not all; method: immunoSEQ multiplex PCR. The table records approximately 8,800 clones, roughly 84% of them present only once. The material sequenced was peripheral blood. These receptors all come from a human donor with active COVID-19. The donor label of this sample is uncertain.

The rearrangement links TRBV27 to TRBJ2-2, with D possibly TRBD2 on 5 matching bases. The CDR3 contains 14 residues. Trimming removed 3 bases from V and 7 bases from J, with 12 bases in between. Germline CDR1 reads MNHEY; CDR2 reads SMNVEV (reference sequence). Here the CDR3 reads CASSFYVEGGELFF. CDR3 bases: TGTGCCAGCAGTTTTTATGTCGAGGGCGGGGAGCTGTTTTTT.

This chain connects TRBV5-4 to TRBJ2-7; TRBD1 matches at 7 bases. CDR3 size: 14 residues. J lost 5 bases, V lost 4 bases, and 9 bases had no gene match. Germline V gene lookup returns CDR1 SGHNT and CDR2 YYREEE (reference sequence). CDR3 coding DNA: TGTGCCAGCAGCCAGCGACAGGGAAGTAACGAGCAGTACTTC. This gives the protein CASSQRQGSNEQYF.

The rearrangement uses TRBV27 and TRBJ2-2; 11 nucleotides agree with TRBD2. Trimming took 5 bases from V and 3 from J; bases not matched to a gene: 5. CDR1 and CDR2 from the germline V gene are MNHEY and SMNVEV (reference sequence). The CDR3 runs to 16 residues. The CDR3 here is CASSLRLAGHTGELFF. CDR3 DNA: TGTGCCAGCAGTCTTCGACTAGCGGGACACACCGGGGAGCTGTTTTTT.

The V and J genes are TRBV6-5 and TRBJ2-7, with D maybe TRBD1 (5 bases). This CDR3 is built from 14 residues. Germline values: CDR1 MNHEY, CDR2 SVGAGI. Trimming took off 2 bases at V and 5 bases at J, with 13 bases between the two ends. CDR3 DNA: TGTGCCAGCAGTTACGGTGCAGGGCTTGACGAGCAGTACTTC. Its translation is CASSYGAGLDEQYF.

The V call is TRBV19, the J call TRBJ1-4; tentative D call: TRBD1 (6 bases). The CDR3 runs 15 residues. The V end lost 10 bases, the J end lost 2 bases, and 17 bases lay between the germline ends. Germline lookup yields CDR1 LNHDA and CDR2 SQIVND (reference sequence). This CDR3 reads CATQLGQTTNEKLFF. Written as DNA, the CDR3 is TGTGCCACCCAACTAGGACAGACTACTAATGAAAAACTGTTTTTT.